What follows are 30 T cell receptor beta chains derived from one specimen sequenced in a study of T cells in Graves' hyperthyroidism and ophthalmopathy. Researchers took RNA transcripts and amplified the TCR beta CDR3 regions from them. First-round RT-PCR of the TCR CDR3 relied on the HTBI primer set. TCRdb recomputed calls from the multiplex PCR reads with MiXCR, one row per CDR3 protein. The data show about 840,000 distinct CDR3 sequences, about 38% seen once. The sequenced sample was blood. The origin of the receptors is a man younger than 35 with Graves' hyperthyroidism.

The chain joins TRBV7-2 to TRBJ2-5; TRBD2 matches 7 bases. CDR1 and CDR2 from the germline V gene are SGHTA and FQGNSA. V trimming: 7 bases; J trimming: 2 bases; junction bases outside the gene matches: 13. This CDR3 is 16 amino acids long. CDR3 protein: CASIGPSGKGQETQYF. As DNA, the CDR3 is TGTGCCAGCATCGGTCCCAGCGGGAAGGGTCAAGAGACCCAGTACTTC.

The CDR3 DNA reads TGTGCCAGCAGCAAGACGGACAGGGTTGAGGTGAACACTGAAGCTTTCTTT. It yields the protein CASSKTDRVEVNTEAFF. The rearrangement joins TRBV7-2 to TRBJ1-1; the match to TRBD1 covers 8 bases. CDR3 length equals 17 residues. Trimming removed 5 bases from V and 0 bases from J; junction bases left unmatched: 11. Germline loops: CDR1 SGHTA, CDR2 FQGNSA.

This clonotype was detected a few times. V is TRBV7-6 and J is TRBJ2-5, with 11 bases identical to TRBD2. CDR1 is SGHVS, CDR2 FNYEAQ, per germline. The junction had 8 bases not matched to a gene; V was cut back by 3 bases and J by 5 bases. The CDR3 totals 16 residues. The CDR3: CASSFSGGAGTETQYF. CDR3 nucleotide sequence: TGTGCCAGCAGCTTTAGCGGGGGGGCCGGGACTGAGACCCAGTACTTC.

This clonotype was observed a few times. This chain joins TRBV19 and TRBJ1-5; D ambiguous. The CDR3 consists of 14 residues. V lost 9 bases, J lost 2 bases, and 14 bases lay in between. CDR1 is LNHDA, CDR2 SQIVND, per germline (reference sequence). In DNA, the CDR3 is TGTGCCAGCCCAGGTGGGGAGCGCAATCAGCCCCAGCATTTT. Residues: CASPGGERNQPQHF.

The chain couples TRBV7-8 to TRBJ2-2; 9 bases are a match to TRBD1. J was trimmed by 6 bases and V by 1 base; bases with no gene match: 9. The CDR3 is 17 amino acids. Looked up from germline, CDR1 is SGHVS and CDR2 is FQNEAQ. The CDR3 DNA follows: TGTGCCAGCAGCTTAGGGTCGCCGGGACAGGGTGCCGGGGAGCTGTTTTTT. Residues: CASSLGSPGQGAGELFF.

CDR3 residues: CSVDGGYDTGANVLTF. The CDR3 bases are TGCAGCGTTGATGGGGGTTACGACACCGGGGCCAACGTCCTGACTTTC. V usage is TRBV29-1 and J usage is TRBJ2-6, with D perhaps TRBD1 or TRBD2 (5 bases each). CDR3 size: 16 residues. Germline assignment: CDR1 SQVTM and CDR2 ANQGSEA. The V end lost 3 bases, the J end lost 4 bases, and 16 bases lay between the germline ends.

There are many counts of this clonotype. The J gene is TRBJ1-1, the V gene TRBV20-1, with D hard to call. The CDR3 runs 13 residues. CDR1 is DFQATT and CDR2 is SNEGSKA in the germline V gene (reference sequence). The V end was cut by 6 bases, the J end by 0 bases, with 11 bases between. CDR3 nucleotides: TGCAGTGCGTCAACCGATCTGAACACTGAAGCTTTCTTT. Its protein product is CSASTDLNTEAFF.

This clonotype was detected a few times. The V and J genes are TRBV4-1 and TRBJ2-6; no definite D call. The V and J ends lost 5 bases and 0 bases respectively, with 8 bases between them. The CDR3 consists of 15 residues. Germline-derived CDR1 and CDR2 are MGHRA and YSYEKL. CDR3 in amino acids: CASSSLISGANVLTF. The DNA of the CDR3 is TGCGCCAGCAGCTCCTTGATCTCTGGGGCCAACGTCCTGACTTTC.

This clonotype was observed a few times. CDR3 loop: CASSQRQYEQYF. The DNA for the CDR3 is TGCGCCAGCAGCCAGAGACAGTACGAGCAGTACTTC. The chain combines TRBV4-1 with TRBJ2-7, with D maybe TRBD1 (5 bases). Germline CDR1 and CDR2: MGHRA and YSYEKL. Trimming removed 3 bases at V and 4 bases at J, with 7 bases between. CDR3 length: 12 amino acids.

The chain is built from TRBV6-6 and TRBJ2-5; D perhaps matches TRBD1 (6 bases). This CDR3 contains 16 residues. Germline CDR1 MNHNY, CDR2 SVGAGI (reference sequence). Trimming removed 0 bases from V and 4 bases from J, with 15 bases in between. CDR3 loop: CASSYSILQGAETQYF. The CDR3 bases are TGTGCCAGCAGTTACTCGATTCTACAGGGTGCAGAGACCCAGTACTTC.

V is TRBV4-1 and J is TRBJ1-1; maybe TRBD1 (6 bases). V was shortened by 2 bases and J by 1 base, with 8 bases between the two germline ends. Looked up from germline, CDR1 is MGHRA and CDR2 is YSYEKL. The CDR3 consists of 14 residues. The CDR3 DNA follows: TGCGCCAGCAGCCAATGGACAGCGAACACTGAAGCTTTCTTT. Its translation is CASSQWTANTEAFF.

In the case of this clonotype: Relative to the germline gene, one junction end is altered; a read error may explain this. The chain has TRBV7-3 and TRBJ2-5; D gene ambiguous. The germline V gene encodes CDR1 SGHTA and CDR2 FQGTGA. This CDR3 is 15 amino acids long. The CDR3 loop reads CASSFGNSIQEAQYF. CDR3 coding DNA: TGTGCCAGCAGCTTCGGTAACTCGATCCAAGAGGCCCAGTACTTC.

Ten or more counts support this clonotype. The genes are TRBV20-1 and TRBJ2-7; D is ambiguous. The CDR3 consists of 11 residues. V shed 4 bases and J shed 3 bases, with 7 bases lying between them. Germline V gene lookup returns CDR1 DFQATT and CDR2 SNEGSKA (reference sequence). The CDR3: CSAMGNYEQYF. The CDR3 DNA reads TGCAGTGCTATGGGCAACTACGAGCAGTACTTC.

Many counts were recorded for this clonotype. The V call is TRBV10-3, the J call TRBJ1-2; TRBD1 might be the D (6 bases). The V and J ends lost 2 bases and 8 bases respectively, with 15 bases between them. Per germline, CDR1 ENHRY and CDR2 SYGVKD. The CDR3 length is 14 residues. The CDR3 sequence is CAISEPNREDGYTF. The CDR3 region has the DNA TGTGCCATCAGTGAGCCTAACAGGGAAGACGGCTACACCTTC.

The chain combines TRBV2 with TRBJ1-6; D is possibly TRBD1 (5 bases). The CDR3 is 16 amino acids. Trimming pared 5 bases from V and 10 bases from J, leaving 21 bases between. Per germline, CDR1 SNHLY and CDR2 FYNNEI. The CDR3 spells CASSFIGPNGGSPLHF. CDR3 nucleotide sequence: TGTGCCAGCAGTTTCATCGGGCCTAACGGGGGATCACCCCTCCACTTT.

About this clonotype itself: This could be a read error, since a much larger clone is one nucleotide away. The chain uses TRBV20-1 and TRBJ2-5; D might be TRBD1 (5 bases). Germline values: CDR1 DFQATT, CDR2 SNEGSKA (reference sequence). V lost 5 bases to trimming and J lost 4 bases, with 17 bases between them. This CDR3 spans 14 amino acids. The CDR3 is CSAAMDTPGETQYF. The DNA for the CDR3 is TGCAGTGCTGCCATGGACACCCCGGGAGAGACCCAGTACTTC.

This clonotype has a count of ten or more. The chain is built from TRBV7-8 and TRBJ2-7; TRBD2 matches 12 bases. J was trimmed by 1 base and V by 5 bases; bases with no gene match: 3. Germline V lookup: CDR1 SGHVS, CDR2 FQNEAQ. The CDR3 runs to 15 residues. The CDR3 bases are TGTGCCAGCAGCCTAGGACTAGCGGGGTCCTACGAGCAGTACTTC. This sequence encodes CASSLGLAGSYEQYF. Based on the CDR3 plus reference TRBV7-8 and TRBJ2-7, the full variable domain is GAGVSQSPRYKVAKRGQDVALRCDPISGHVSLFWYQQALGQGPEFLTYFQNEAQLDKSGLPSDRFFAERPEGSVSTLKIQRTQQEDSAVYLCASSLGLAGSYEQYFGPGTRLTVT.

The chain carries TRBV7-2 and TRBJ1-3; D is undetermined. Between the trimmed V and J ends, which lost 4 bases and 3 bases, there was a span of 16 bases. Germline lookup yields CDR1 SGHTA and CDR2 FQGNSA. The CDR3 is 16 amino acids. CDR3 protein: CASSSQPLGYGNTIYF. The CDR3 DNA sequence: TGTGCCAGCAGCTCGCAGCCGTTGGGATATGGAAACACCATATATTTT.

This clonotype appeared many times. This chain joins TRBV4-2 and TRBJ1-4; a possible D gene is TRBD1 (5 bases). This CDR3 has 13 amino acids. V lost 3 bases to trimming and J lost 8 bases, with 10 bases between them. Germline loops: CDR1 LGHNA, CDR2 YNFKEQ. The DNA for the CDR3 is TGTGCCAGCAGCCAGGGGGTTAGAGAAAAACTGTTTTTT. Encoded protein: CASSQGVREKLFF.

The rearrangement uses TRBV6-5 and TRBJ1-5; no reliable D call. CDR3 length: 14 amino acids. The V and J ends lost 5 bases and 6 bases respectively, with 14 bases between them. CDR1 is MNHEY and CDR2 is SVGAGI in the germline V gene. CDR3 residues: CASSESLAGQPQHF. Here the CDR3 DNA reads TGTGCCAGCAGTGAAAGTCTTGCGGGTCAGCCCCAGCATTTT.

This clonotype has a count of ten or more. This sequence joins TRBV10-3 and TRBJ2-7; TRBD1 is a possible D gene (6 bases). V was clipped by 4 bases and J by 2 bases, with 12 bases between them. CDR1 ENHRY and CDR2 SYGVKD come from the germline V gene. This CDR3 has 14 amino acids. The CDR3 DNA is TGTGCCATCAGTGTTGGGACACCTACCTACGAGCAGTACTTC. The encoded protein is CAISVGTPTYEQYF.

This clonotype was seen at least ten times. The gene calls are TRBV15 and TRBJ2-5; D unclear. Per germline, CDR1 LNHNV and CDR2 YYDKDF (reference sequence). The CDR3 is 12 amino acids. The V and J ends lost 5 bases and 2 bases respectively, with 6 bases between them. The DNA of the CDR3 is TGTGCCACCAGCGGCATTCAAGAGACCCAGTACTTC. Amino acids: CATSGIQETQYF.

This clonotype showed up many times. V is TRBV20-1 and J is TRBJ1-1; no definite D call. This CDR3 contains 14 residues. Trimming removed 6 bases from V and 1 base from J, with 15 bases in between. Germline V gives CDR1 DFQATT, CDR2 SNEGSKA (reference sequence). This chain's CDR3 is CSAKDGRRNTEAFF. As DNA, the CDR3 is TGCAGTGCGAAAGACGGCAGGCGGAACACTGAAGCTTTCTTT.

The chain couples TRBV10-3 to TRBJ1-6, with D maybe TRBD1 (5 bases). Germline loops: CDR1 ENHRY, CDR2 SYGVKD. The CDR3 loop spans 13 amino acids. V dropped 11 bases and J dropped 10 bases, with 18 bases sitting between them. The CDR3 sequence: CAGGLGGASPLHF. Here the CDR3 DNA reads TGTGCCGGGGGACTTGGCGGGGCCTCACCCCTCCACTTT.

The rearrangement links TRBV10-3 to TRBJ2-7; TRBD2 matches at 9 bases. Germline V gene sequence: CDR1 ENHRY, CDR2 SYGVKD. This CDR3 has 12 residues. The trim removed 11 bases at V and 4 bases at J, leaving 6 bases unmatched. The CDR3 here is CAVSGSDYEQYF. The CDR3 DNA follows: TGTGCCGTTAGCGGGAGTGATTACGAGCAGTACTTC.

This clonotype has at least ten counts. The chain links TRBV29-1 to TRBJ1-1; weak D call: TRBD1 (5 bases). The CDR3 covers 11 residues. V gave up 5 bases and J gave up 4 bases, with 8 bases separating them. Germline V gene lookup returns CDR1 SQVTM and CDR2 ANQGSEA. Written as DNA, the CDR3 is TGCAGCGTTCTGAGGGGCACTGAAGCTTTCTTT. Residues: CSVLRGTEAFF. Looking up the rest from reference TRBV29-1 and TRBJ1-1 gives the full variable domain: SAVISQKPSRDICQRGTSLTIQCQVDSQVTMMFWYRQQPGQSLTLIATANQGSEATYESGFVIDKFPISRPNLTFSTLTVSNMSPEDSSIYLCSVLRGTEAFFGQGTRLTVV.

The chain couples TRBV5-1 to TRBJ1-4; 11 bases are shared with TRBD1. The CDR3 length is 16 residues. V gave up 0 bases and J gave up 8 bases; unmatched junction bases: 6. Germline CDR1 reads SGHRS; CDR2 reads YFSETQ. CDR3 sequence: CASSLDGQGAAEKLFF. The CDR3, as DNA: TGCGCCAGCAGCTTGGATGGACAGGGGGCAGCGGAAAAACTGTTTTTT.

This clonotype has only a few counts. A much larger clone lies a single base off, so this may be a read error. The V gene is TRBV7-9, the J gene TRBJ2-7; 7 bases are a match to TRBD2. The CDR3 consists of 14 residues. V shed 1 base and J 2 bases; nucleotides not matched to a gene: 2. CDR1 is SEHNR and CDR2 is FQNEAQ in the germline V gene (reference sequence). The CDR3 nucleotides are TGTGCCAGCAGCTTAGTGGGAGGGCCCTACGAGCAGTACTTC. This codes for CASSLVGGPYEQYF.

There are many counts of this clonotype. V gene TRBV7-9 combines with J gene TRBJ1-1; 7 bases line up with TRBD1. Germline CDR1 SEHNR, CDR2 FQNEAQ (reference sequence). Trimming removed 3 bases from V and 1 base from J; junction bases left unmatched: 8. The CDR3 runs to 16 residues. The CDR3: CASSLVPDRENTEAFF. For the CDR3, the DNA is TGTGCCAGCAGCTTGGTGCCTGACAGGGAGAACACTGAAGCTTTCTTT.

Ten or more counts support this clonotype. V usage is TRBV20-1 and J usage is TRBJ1-2; perhaps TRBD1 as D (6 bases). V gave up 1 base and J gave up 2 bases, with 11 bases separating them. Germline V gene sequence: CDR1 DFQATT, CDR2 SNEGSKA (reference sequence). The CDR3 is made up of 14 amino acids. CDR3 protein: CSARGAGANYGYTF. The CDR3 coding sequence is TGCAGTGCTAGAGGGGCAGGGGCGAACTATGGCTACACCTTC.